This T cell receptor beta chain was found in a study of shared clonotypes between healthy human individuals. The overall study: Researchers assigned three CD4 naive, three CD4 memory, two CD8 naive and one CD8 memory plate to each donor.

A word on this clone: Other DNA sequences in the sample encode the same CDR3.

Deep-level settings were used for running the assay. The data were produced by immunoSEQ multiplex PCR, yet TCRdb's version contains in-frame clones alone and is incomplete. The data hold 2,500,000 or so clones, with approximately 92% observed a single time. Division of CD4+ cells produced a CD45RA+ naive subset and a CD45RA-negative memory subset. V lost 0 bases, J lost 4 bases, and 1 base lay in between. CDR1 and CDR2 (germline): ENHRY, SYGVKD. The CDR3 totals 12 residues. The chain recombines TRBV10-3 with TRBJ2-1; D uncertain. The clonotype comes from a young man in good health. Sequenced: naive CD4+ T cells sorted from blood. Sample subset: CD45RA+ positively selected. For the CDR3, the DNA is TGTGCCATCAGTGAGTCGTACAATGAGCAGTTCTTC. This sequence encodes CAISESYNEQFF.